What follows is one TCR beta chain and its context. As processed by the authors: Scientists estimated how many nucleated cells there were by amplifying reference gene primers. This table comes from immunoSEQ multiplex PCR, and its TCRdb copy is limited to in-frame clones, with some not included. That table is the source of V, J and clone size, and D and trimming were worked out from the DNA. The repertoire consists of about 200,000 clones, with 75% to 90% occurring once and the leading ten covering less than 9.5%. The data originate from a study of blood T cell repertoires in COVID-19. Study in general: From the United States, Italy and Spain came samples of acute and convalescent COVID-19. In each case, the material was cDNA or gDNA derived from T cells, B-cell-depleted T cells, or PBMCs.

CDR3 length: 16 residues. The germline gives CDR1 LGHDT, CDR2 YNNKEL (reference sequence). Germline trimming cut 4 bases from V and 4 bases from J; bases unmatched to any gene: 7. Seattle researchers signed up patients amid active infection and tracked them longitudinally. This chain joins TRBV3-1 (or the pseudogene TRBV3-2) and TRBJ2-1; 10 nucleotides line up with TRBD1. The clonotype comes from an elderly woman with COVID-19, enrolled during active disease. The sequenced sample was peripheral blood. This CDR3 is CASSRPPGQGYNEQFF. The CDR3 coding sequence is TGTGCCAGCAGCCGACCTCCGGGACAGGGGTACAATGAGCAGTTCTTC.